The clone carrying this T cell receptor (beta chain) was seen repeatedly, ten times or more. This record comes from a study of T cells in Graves' hyperthyroidism and ophthalmopathy. In the study overall: Peripheral blood draws took place at initial diagnosis, ahead of any treatment.

Researchers took RNA transcripts and amplified the TCR beta CDR3 regions from them. HTBI primers were the set used in a first-round RT-PCR of the TCR CDR3. One entry per CDR3 protein results from TCRdb running MiXCR on the multiplex PCR reads. The table lists some 500,000 distinct CDR3 sequences, around an eighth of them singletons. Thyroid ultrasound and orbital computed tomography, with clinical symptoms and serum thyroxine and TRAb, informed diagnoses. Fresh peripheral blood, approximately 9.6 ml, yielded the PBMCs. With 4 bases removed from V and 2 bases from J, the gap between germline ends came to 8 bases. This CDR3 comprises 14 residues.

V is TRBV12-3 or TRBV12-4 and J is TRBJ2-2; D might be TRBD1 (5 bases). This receptor was identified in a woman aged 18 to 35 with Graves' hyperthyroidism. Sequenced input: blood. The CDR3 loop is CASSYRGNTGELFF. CDR3 nucleotide sequence: TGTGCCAGCAGTTATAGGGGAAACACCGGGGAGCTGTTTTTT.